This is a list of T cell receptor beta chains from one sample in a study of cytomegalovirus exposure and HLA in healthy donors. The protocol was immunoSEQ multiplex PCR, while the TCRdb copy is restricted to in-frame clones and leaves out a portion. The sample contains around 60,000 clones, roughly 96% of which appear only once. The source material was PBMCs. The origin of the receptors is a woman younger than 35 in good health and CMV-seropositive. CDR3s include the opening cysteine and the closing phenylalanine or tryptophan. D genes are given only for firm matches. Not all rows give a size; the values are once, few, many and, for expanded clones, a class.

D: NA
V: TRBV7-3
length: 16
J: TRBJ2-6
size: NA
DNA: TGTGCCAGCAGCTTACAGGGAAACACTGGGGCCAACGTCCTGACTTTC
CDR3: CASSLQGNTGANVLTF

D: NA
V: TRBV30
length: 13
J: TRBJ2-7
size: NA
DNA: TGTGCCTGGAGTGTAGGGGATTCCTACGAGCAGTACTTC
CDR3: CAWSVGDSYEQYF

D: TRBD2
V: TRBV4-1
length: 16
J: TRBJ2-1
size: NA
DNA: TGCGCCAGCAGTCTCCGCAGCGGGAGGACTTTCGGTGAGCAGTTCTTC
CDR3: CASSLRSGRTFGEQFF

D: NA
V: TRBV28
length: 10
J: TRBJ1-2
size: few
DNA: TGTGCCACCATTAGCTATGGCTACACCTTC
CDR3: CATISYGYTF

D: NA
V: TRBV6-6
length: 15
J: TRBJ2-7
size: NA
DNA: TGTGCCAGCAGTTTCGGACTCCCGGGTCCCTACGAGCAGTACTTC
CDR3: CASSFGLPGPYEQYF

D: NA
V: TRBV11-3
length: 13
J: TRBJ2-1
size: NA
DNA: TGTGCCAGCAGCTTAGGTCCGGGGGATAGTCAGTTCTTC
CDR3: CASSLGPGDSQFF

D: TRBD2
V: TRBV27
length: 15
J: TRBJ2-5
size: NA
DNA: TGTGCCAGCAGTCCGGGACTAGCGGGGAGGGAGACCCAGTACTTC
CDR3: CASSPGLAGRETQYF

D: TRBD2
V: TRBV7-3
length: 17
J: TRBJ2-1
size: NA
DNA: TGTGCCAGCAGCTTAATCCTAGCGGCTAGCTCCTACAATGAGCAGTTCTTC
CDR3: CASSLILAASSYNEQFF

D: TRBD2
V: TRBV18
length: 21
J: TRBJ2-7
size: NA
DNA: TGTGCCAGCTCACCCCTCCCGGGGGAGGGAAAGGATAATACGATCTCCTACGAGCAGTACTTC
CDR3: CASSPLPGEGKDNTISYEQYF

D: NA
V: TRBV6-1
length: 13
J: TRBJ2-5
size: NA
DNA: TGTGCCAGCAGTACCCCGAGCGGGGAGACCCAGTACTTC
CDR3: CASSTPSGETQYF

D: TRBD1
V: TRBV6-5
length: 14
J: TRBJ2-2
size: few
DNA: TGTGCCAGCAGCCGGGACAGACCCACCGGGGAGCTGTTTTTT
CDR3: CASSRDRPTGELFF

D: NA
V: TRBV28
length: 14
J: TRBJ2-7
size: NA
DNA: TGTGCCAGCACAGTGGCACAGGCCGGGGGCGAGCAGTACTTC
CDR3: CASTVAQAGGEQYF

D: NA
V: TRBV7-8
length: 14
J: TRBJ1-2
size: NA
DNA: TGTGCCAGCAGCTTAGCCCAGGGTGGAAGTGGCTACACCTTC
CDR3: CASSLAQGGSGYTF

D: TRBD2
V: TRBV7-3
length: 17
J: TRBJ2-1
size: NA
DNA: TGTGCCAGCAGCTTAACGACCCACGGCGGGAGATCCAATGAGCAGTTCTTC
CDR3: CASSLTTHGGRSNEQFF

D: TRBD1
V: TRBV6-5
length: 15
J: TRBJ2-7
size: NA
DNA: TGTGCCAGCAGTTACGCCCCGGGACAGGGTCGTGTGCAGTACTTC
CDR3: CASSYAPGQGRVQYF

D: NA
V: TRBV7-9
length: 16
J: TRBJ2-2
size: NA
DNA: TGTGCCAGCAGCCCACAGTTCAGGGCGAACACCGGGGAGCTGTTTTTT
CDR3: CASSPQFRANTGELFF

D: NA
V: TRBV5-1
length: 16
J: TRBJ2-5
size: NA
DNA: TGCGCCAGCAGCTTTCGACAGGGCGGGGAAGGGGAGACCCAGTACTTC
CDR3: CASSFRQGGEGETQYF

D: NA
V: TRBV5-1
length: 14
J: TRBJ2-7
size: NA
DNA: TGCGCCAGCAGCCACGCCCATTGGCCCTACGAGCAGTACTTC
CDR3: CASSHAHWPYEQYF

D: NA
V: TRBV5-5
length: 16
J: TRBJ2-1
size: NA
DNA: TGTGCCAGCAGCTTAGGACAGTGGAGCTCCTACAATGAGCAGTTCTTC
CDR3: CASSLGQWSSYNEQFF

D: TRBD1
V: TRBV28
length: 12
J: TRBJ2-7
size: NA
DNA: TGTGCCAGCAGTTTATACAGGGGTGAGCAGTACTTC
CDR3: CASSLYRGEQYF

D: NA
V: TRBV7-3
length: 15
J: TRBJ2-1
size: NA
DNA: TGTGCCAGCAGCCAAACTCCCTACTCCTACAATGAGCAGTTCTTC
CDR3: CASSQTPYSYNEQFF

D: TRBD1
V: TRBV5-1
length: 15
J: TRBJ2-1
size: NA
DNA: TGCGCCAGCAGCTTGGGACAGGGGTCCTACAATGAGCAGTTCTTC
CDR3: CASSLGQGSYNEQFF

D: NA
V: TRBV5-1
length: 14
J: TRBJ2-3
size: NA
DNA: TGCGCCAGCAGCTTGGGCGATCTCACAGATACGCAGTATTTT
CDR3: CASSLGDLTDTQYF

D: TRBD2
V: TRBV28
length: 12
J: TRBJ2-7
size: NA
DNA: TGTGCCAGTTTTAGCGGGGCCTACGAGCAGTACTTC
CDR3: CASFSGAYEQYF

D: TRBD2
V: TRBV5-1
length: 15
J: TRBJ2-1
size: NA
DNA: TGCGCCAGCGGTAAAGCGGGAGGGCCGCAAAATGAGCAGTTCTTC
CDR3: CASGKAGGPQNEQFF

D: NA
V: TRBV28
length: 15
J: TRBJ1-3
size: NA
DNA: TGTGCCAGCAGTTCAACCTTAGGGGTCGGAAACACCATATATTTT
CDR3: CASSSTLGVGNTIYF

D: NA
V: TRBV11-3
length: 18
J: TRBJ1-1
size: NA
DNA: TGTGCCAGCAGCGCATTAGCCAGGGAAGGGTCCTGGGGAACTGAAGCTTTCTTT
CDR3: CASSALAREGSWGTEAFF

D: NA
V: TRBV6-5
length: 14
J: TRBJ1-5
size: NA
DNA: TGTGCCAGCAGTACTACACCTAGCAATCAGCCCCAGCATTTT
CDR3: CASSTTPSNQPQHF

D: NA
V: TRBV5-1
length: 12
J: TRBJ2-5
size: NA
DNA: TGCGCCAGCAGCCTAGGAAAAGAGACCCAGTACTTC
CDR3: CASSLGKETQYF

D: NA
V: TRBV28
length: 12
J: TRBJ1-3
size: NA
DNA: TGTGCCAGCACCCTTCCGGGAAACACCATATATTTT
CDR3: CASTLPGNTIYF

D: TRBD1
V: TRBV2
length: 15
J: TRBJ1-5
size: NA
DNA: TGTGCCAGCAGTCGGACAGGAATGAACAATCAGCCCCAGCATTTT
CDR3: CASSRTGMNNQPQHF

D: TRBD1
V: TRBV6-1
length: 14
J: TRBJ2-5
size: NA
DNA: TGTGCCAGCAGGCCACAGGGGGCCGGAGAGACCCAGTACTTC
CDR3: CASRPQGAGETQYF

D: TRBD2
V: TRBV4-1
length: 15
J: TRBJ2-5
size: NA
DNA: TGCGCCAGCAGCCTTCTCACTAGCGGGGAAGAGACCCAGTACTTC
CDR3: CASSLLTSGEETQYF

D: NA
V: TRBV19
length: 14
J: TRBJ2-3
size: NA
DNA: TGTGCCAGTAGGATTGGAGGAGGCACAGATACGCAGTATTTT
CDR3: CASRIGGGTDTQYF

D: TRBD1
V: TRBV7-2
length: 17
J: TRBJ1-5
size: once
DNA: TGTGCCAGCAGCTTAGGGTTAGGCAGGGGGCGCAATCAGCCCCAGCATTTT
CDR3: CASSLGLGRGRNQPQHF

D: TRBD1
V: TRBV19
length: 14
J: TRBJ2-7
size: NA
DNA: TGTGCCAGTAGTTCTGGACAGGGTTTTCACGAGCAGTACTTC
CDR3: CASSSGQGFHEQYF

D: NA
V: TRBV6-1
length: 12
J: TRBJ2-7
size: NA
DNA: TGTGCCAGCAGTTCCCCGGACAGAAGGCAGTACTTC
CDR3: CASSSPDRRQYF

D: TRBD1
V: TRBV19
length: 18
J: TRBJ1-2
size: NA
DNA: TGTGCCAGTAGGCGGACAGGGAACGTTCGTGTTGCTAACTATGGCTACACCTTC
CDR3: CASRRTGNVRVANYGYTF

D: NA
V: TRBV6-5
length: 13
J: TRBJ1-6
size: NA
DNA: TGTGCCAGCAGTACATCGACACAATCACCCCTCCACTTT
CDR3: CASSTSTQSPLHF

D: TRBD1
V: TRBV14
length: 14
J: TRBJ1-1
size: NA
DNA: TGTGCCAGCAGCCCACAGGGGGCGAGTACTGAAGCTTTCTTT
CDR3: CASSPQGASTEAFF

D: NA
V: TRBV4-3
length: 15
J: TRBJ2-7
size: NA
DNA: TGCGCCAGCAGCCAAGATAGGGGAGGGGGAGACGAGCAGTACTTC
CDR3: CASSQDRGGGDEQYF

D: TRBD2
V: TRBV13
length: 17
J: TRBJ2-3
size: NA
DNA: TGTGCCAGCAGCCCATCGGGACTAGCCGAAGTCACAGATACGCAGTATTTT
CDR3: CASSPSGLAEVTDTQYF

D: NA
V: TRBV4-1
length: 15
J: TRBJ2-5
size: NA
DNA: TGCGCCAGCAGCCTACTTAGCGTTAAGGGAGAGACCCAGTACTTC
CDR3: CASSLLSVKGETQYF

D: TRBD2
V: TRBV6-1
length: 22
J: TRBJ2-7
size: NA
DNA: TGTGCCAGCAGTGAAAGTTACGTTGGGACTAGCGGGAGTACGGGGGGGTCCTACGAGCAGTACTTC
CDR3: CASSESYVGTSGSTGGSYEQYF

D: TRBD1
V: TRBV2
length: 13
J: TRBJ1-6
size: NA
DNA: TGTGCCACCGCGCAGGGGGCTAATTCACCCCTCCACTTT
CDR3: CATAQGANSPLHF

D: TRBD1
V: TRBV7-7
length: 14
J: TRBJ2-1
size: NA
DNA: TGTGCTAGCAGCTCCGGACAGGGGGCAAATGAGCAGTTCTTC
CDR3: CASSSGQGANEQFF

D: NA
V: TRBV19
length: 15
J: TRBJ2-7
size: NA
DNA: TGTGCCAGTAGTATTGGGCTCAGGGAAGGCGACGAGCAGTACTTC
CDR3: CASSIGLREGDEQYF

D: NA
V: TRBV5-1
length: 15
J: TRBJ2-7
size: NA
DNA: TGCGCCAGCAGCTCTCAGGGCTCTTCTTCCAACGAGCAGTACTTC
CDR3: CASSSQGSSSNEQYF

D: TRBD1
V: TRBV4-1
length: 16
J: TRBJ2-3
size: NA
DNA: TGCGCCAGCAGCCGAACTTTCGACAGGGGAGCAGATACGCAGTATTTT
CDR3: CASSRTFDRGADTQYF

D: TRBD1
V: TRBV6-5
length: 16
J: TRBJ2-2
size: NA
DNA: TGTGCCAGCAGTTCGACAGGGGGCATGAACACCGGGGAGCTGTTTTTT
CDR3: CASSSTGGMNTGELFF

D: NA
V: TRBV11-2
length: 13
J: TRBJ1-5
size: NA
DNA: TGTGCCAGCAGTTTACAGGGACTTCAGCCCCAGCATTTT
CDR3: CASSLQGLQPQHF

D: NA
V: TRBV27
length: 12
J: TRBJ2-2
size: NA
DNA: TGTGCCAGCAGTCCGTCCCCCGGGGAGCTGTTTTTT
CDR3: CASSPSPGELFF

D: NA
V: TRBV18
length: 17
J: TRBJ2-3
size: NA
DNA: TGTGCCAGCTCACCACCGATAAGTAGTGGGAGTACAGATACGCAGTATTTT
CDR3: CASSPPISSGSTDTQYF

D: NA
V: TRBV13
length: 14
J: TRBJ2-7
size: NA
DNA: TGTGCCAGCAGCTCCGAGGGGGGGAGATACGAGCAGTACTTC
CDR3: CASSSEGGRYEQYF

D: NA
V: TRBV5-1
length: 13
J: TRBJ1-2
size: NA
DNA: TGCGCCAGCAGCCCACTATCTAACTATGGCTACACCTTC
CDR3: CASSPLSNYGYTF